This record concerns one T cell receptor beta chain sequence. Its target is not known. Germline V lookup: CDR1 MNHNS, CDR2 SASEGT. V lost 4 bases to trimming and J lost 2 bases; unmatched junction nucleotides: 0. The CDR3 contains 14 residues. TCR alpha and beta CDR3 regions were amplified from RNA using iRepertoire nested multiplex PCR. For one-step reverse transcription and amplification, about 90-450 ng of tissue mRNA or PBMC total RNA was used. TCRdb passed the multiplex PCR reads through MiXCR, listing each CDR3 protein once. The sample has about 140,000 distinct CDR3 sequences, roughly 43% seen once; the top ten hold around 20%. This entry comes from a study of glioma-infiltrating T cells. Study results and limitations: Tissue and blood shared very few CDR3 sequences. Above-expected tissue-blood divergence occurred in all gliomas, most in low-grade ones.

The chain recombines TRBV6-1 with TRBJ2-1, with 9 bases fitting TRBD2. The source is a human donor with low-grade glioma or glioblastoma, undergoing nonglioma brain surgery, or in good health (not recorded which). The sequenced material came from glioma tissue, nonneoplastic brain tissue, or PBMCs (not recorded which). The CDR3 region has the DNA TGTGCCAGCAGTGGACTAGCGGCCTACAATGAGCAGTTCTTC. Translation gives CASSGLAAYNEQFF.